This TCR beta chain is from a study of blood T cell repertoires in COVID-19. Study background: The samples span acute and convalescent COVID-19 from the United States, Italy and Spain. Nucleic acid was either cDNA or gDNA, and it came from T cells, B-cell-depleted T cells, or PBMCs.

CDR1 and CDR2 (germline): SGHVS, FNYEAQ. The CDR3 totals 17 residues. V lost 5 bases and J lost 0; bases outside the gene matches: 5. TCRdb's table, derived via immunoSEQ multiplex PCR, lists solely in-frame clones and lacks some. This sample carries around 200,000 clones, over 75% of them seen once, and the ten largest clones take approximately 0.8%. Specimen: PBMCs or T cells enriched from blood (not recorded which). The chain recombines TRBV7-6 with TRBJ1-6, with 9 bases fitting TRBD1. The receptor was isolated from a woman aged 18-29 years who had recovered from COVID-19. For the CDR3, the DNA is TGTGCCAGCAGCCCGGGGACAGGGAGCTCCTATAATTCACCCCTCCACTTT. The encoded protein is CASSPGTGSSYNSPLHF. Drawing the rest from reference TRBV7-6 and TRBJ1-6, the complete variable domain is GAGVSQSPRYKVTKRGQDVALRCDPISGHVSLYWYRQALGQGPEFLTYFNYEAQQDKSGLPNDRFSAERPEGSISTLTIQRTEQRDSAMYRCASSPGTGSSYNSPLHFGNGTRLTVT.